Below, 24 T cell receptor beta chains from the same sample are listed, as sequenced in a study of blood T cell repertoires in COVID-19. Measured with immunoSEQ multiplex PCR; TCRdb has only the in-frame clones, and not every one. The repertoire holds 230,000 or so clones, with around 84% as singletons. Sequenced material: peripheral blood. These receptors originate from a woman aged 40 to 50 who had recovered from COVID-19.

The gene calls are TRBV11-2 and TRBJ2-5; 10 bases fit TRBD1. CDR1 and CDR2 (germline): SGHAT, FQNNGV. J gave up 2 bases and V 4 bases, and 4 bases lay outside the gene matches. This CDR3 contains 15 residues. CDR3 residues: CASSSGQGSQETQYF. For the CDR3, the DNA is TGTGCCAGCAGCTCGGGACAGGGGAGTCAAGAGACCCAGTACTTC.

The rearrangement joins TRBV7-2 to TRBJ1-5; D gene uncertain. Germline V gene data show CDR1 as SGHTA and CDR2 as FQGNSA. The V end was cut by 5 bases, the J end by 1 base, with 9 bases between. The CDR3 totals 14 residues. CDR3 in DNA: TGTGCCAGCAGCCCCGGGTTGAGCAATCAGCCCCAGCATTTT. This codes for CASSPGLSNQPQHF. Together with reference TRBV7-2 and TRBJ1-5, the CDR3 gives the full variable domain: GAGVSQSPSNKVTEKGKDVELRCDPISGHTALYWYRQSLGQGLEFLIYFQGNSAPDKSGLPSDRFSAERTGGSVSTLTIQRTQQEDSAVYLCASSPGLSNQPQHFGDGTRLSIL.

V and J are TRBV6-1 and TRBJ1-2, with 12 bases that match TRBD1. Trimming removed 3 bases from V and 5 bases from J; junction bases left unmatched: 7. Germline V lookup: CDR1 MNHNS, CDR2 SASEGT. The CDR3 runs 16 residues. CDR3 region: CASSEPGTGGRYGYTF. The DNA of the CDR3 is TGTGCCAGCAGTGAGCCCGGGACAGGGGGCAGATATGGCTACACCTTC.

This clone was counted once. The chain is built from TRBV29-1 and TRBJ2-7, with 8 bases identical to TRBD2. The CDR3 length is 12 residues. In germline, CDR1 is SQVTM, CDR2 ANQGSEA. V gave up 5 bases and J gave up 3 bases; unmatched junction bases: 3. The CDR3 sequence: CSVHGGVYEQYF. CDR3 sequence (DNA): TGCAGCGTTCACGGGGGGGTCTACGAGCAGTACTTC.

The chain uses TRBV7-9 and TRBJ2-6; D gene uncertain. Germline V gene sequence: CDR1 SEHNR, CDR2 FQNEAQ (reference sequence). The CDR3 is 14 residues long. V was shortened by 8 bases and J by 7 bases, with 15 bases between the two germline ends. DNA for the CDR3: TGTGCCAGCGGAGCTTTTATCGGAGCCAACGTCCTGACTTTC. It encodes CASGAFIGANVLTF.

This chain joins TRBV28 and TRBJ1-2, with TRBD1 matching over 9 bases. This CDR3 has 14 amino acids. CDR1 MDHEN and CDR2 SYDVKM come from the germline V gene. Trimming at V came to 6 bases and at J to 3 bases, leaving 5 bases not matched to a gene. The CDR3 is CASRQQGADYGYTF. CDR3 in DNA: TGTGCCAGCAGGCAACAGGGGGCTGACTATGGCTACACCTTC.

The rearrangement uses TRBV4-3 and TRBJ1-1; no firm D call. The ends were cut back, 4 bases at V and 5 bases at J, with 17 bases in the middle. The CDR3 sequence is 15 residues long. Germline CDR1 LGHNA, CDR2 YSLEER. CDR3 coding DNA: TGCGCCAGCAGCCGCCGGCGGGTGCACGGGACTGAAGCTTTCTTT. This codes for CASSRRRVHGTEAFF.

This chain uses TRBV5-1 with TRBJ2-3, with TRBD1 as a possible D gene (6 bases). The CDR3 is 13 amino acids. V gave up 5 bases and J gave up 4 bases, with 11 bases separating them. CDR1 is SGHRS, CDR2 YFSETQ, per germline. The CDR3 region has the DNA TGCGCCAGCAGGATGGACAGCGCAGATACGCAGTATTTT. Translating gives CASRMDSADTQYF. The full variable domain, in which reference TRBV5-1 and TRBJ2-3 provide the parts outside the CDR3, is KAGVTQTPRYLIKTRGQQVTLSCSPISGHRSVSWYQQTPGQGLQFLFEYFSETQRNKGNFPGRFSGRQFSNSRSEMNVSTLELGDSALYLCASRMDSADTQYFGPGTRLTVL.

The CDR3: CASSLRPTSGQNYEQYF. CDR3 nucleotide sequence: TGTGCCAGCAGCTTACGACCCACTAGCGGGCAAAACTACGAGCAGTACTTC. J is TRBJ2-7 and V is TRBV7-8; 9 bases match TRBD2. CDR1 is SGHVS, CDR2 FQNEAQ, per germline. This CDR3 has 17 amino acids. With 2 bases clipped from V and 3 bases from J, the junction kept 11 bases outside the gene matches.

Many counts were recorded for this clone. The chain joins TRBV19 to TRBJ1-4, with 9 bases lining up with TRBD1. The ends lost 5 bases at V and 5 bases at J; junction bases unmatched: 12. Germline V gives CDR1 LNHDA, CDR2 SQIVND (reference sequence). This CDR3 contains 17 residues. In nucleotides, the CDR3 is TGTGCCAGTAGTGTCCGGGACAGGGTTGGAAAAAATGAAAAACTGTTTTTT. This codes for CASSVRDRVGKNEKLFF.

CDR3 DNA: TGTGCCAGCAGCACCTGGACAGGGAACAATGAGCAGTTCTTC. Its translation is CASSTWTGNNEQFF. V and J are TRBV7-2 and TRBJ2-1; the match to TRBD1 covers 8 bases. Germline lookup yields CDR1 SGHTA and CDR2 FQGNSA. J gave up 5 bases and V 5 bases, and 5 bases lay outside the gene matches. The CDR3 covers 14 residues.

The genes are TRBV10-3 and TRBJ2-1; D ambiguous. This CDR3 comprises 11 residues. The V gene's germline CDR1 is ENHRY and CDR2 SYGVKD. The V end was cut by 10 bases, the J end by 5 bases, with 9 bases between. The CDR3 region is CATRSDNEQFF. CDR3 nucleotides: TGTGCCACCAGGTCGGACAATGAGCAGTTCTTC.

CDR3 residues: CASSPPGQDTKQYF. The CDR3 DNA follows: TGTGCCAGCTCACCACCGGGACAGGATACGAAACAGTACTTC. This chain joins TRBV18 and TRBJ2-7; 8 nucleotides agree with TRBD1. The length of the CDR3 is 14 residues. Per germline, CDR1 KGHSH and CDR2 LQKENI. V shed 0 bases, J shed 10 bases, and the junction held 8 bases outside the gene matches. The entire variable domain, with the rest obtained from reference TRBV18 and TRBJ2-7, is as follows: NAGVMQNPRHLVRRRGQEARLRCSPMKGHSHVYWYRQLPEEGLKFMVYLQKENIIDESGMPKERFSAEFPKEGPSILRIQQVVRGDSAAYFCASSPPGQDTKQYFGPGTRLTVT.

This sequence joins TRBV28 and TRBJ1-5, with D tentatively TRBD1 (5 bases). Germline lookup yields CDR1 MDHEN and CDR2 SYDVKM. The CDR3 length is 15 residues. V lost 4 bases to trimming and J lost 6 bases, with 16 bases between them. The chain's CDR3 is CASSWDPRAGQPQHF. As DNA, the CDR3 is TGTGCCAGCAGTTGGGACCCCCGAGCGGGTCAGCCCCAGCATTTT.

The chain employs TRBV9 and TRBJ1-1; tentative D call: TRBD1 (5 bases). Between the trimmed V and J ends, which lost 3 bases and 2 bases, there was a span of 8 bases. Germline values: CDR1 SGDLS, CDR2 YYNGEE. The CDR3 spans 13 residues. The CDR3 is CASSGQPNTEAFF. CDR3 sequence (DNA): TGTGCCAGCAGCGGACAGCCTAACACTGAAGCTTTCTTT.

V usage is TRBV10-2 and J usage is TRBJ2-2, with 9 nucleotides matching TRBD2. J was trimmed by 1 base and V by 5 bases; bases with no gene match: 2. Germline loops: CDR1 WSHSY, CDR2 SAAADI. This CDR3 comprises 15 residues. The CDR3 sequence: CASSFSGGNTGELFF. The CDR3 DNA reads as TGCGCCAGCAGTTTTAGCGGGGGGAACACCGGGGAGCTGTTTTTT.

V usage is TRBV30 and J usage is TRBJ1-5, with 7 bases lining up with TRBD1. With 3 bases clipped from V and 1 base from J, the junction kept 0 bases outside the gene matches. Germline loops: CDR1 GTSNPN, CDR2 SVGIG (reference sequence). The CDR3 runs 13 residues. The DNA of the CDR3 is TGTGCCTGGAGGACAGGGAGCAATCAGCCCCAGCATTTT. Amino acids: CAWRTGSNQPQHF.

The V gene is TRBV4-3, the J gene TRBJ1-1; D may be TRBD1 (5 bases). CDR1 LGHNA and CDR2 YSLEER come from the germline V gene. This CDR3 is 15 amino acids long. V lost 1 base to trimming and J lost 5 bases, with 14 bases between them. CDR3 coding DNA: TGCGCCAGCAGCCAAGGGCAGGCGGGGGGGACTGAAGCTTTCTTT. This sequence encodes CASSQGQAGGTEAFF.

The CDR3 reads CASSRTETGELFF. The CDR3 nucleotides are TGTGCCAGCAGCCGTACAGAAACCGGGGAGCTGTTTTTT. V gene TRBV6-2 or TRBV6-3 combines with J gene TRBJ2-2; D call uncertain. The CDR3 length is 13 residues. Germline loops: CDR1 MNHEY, CDR2 SVGEGT. The V end was cut by 6 bases, the J end by 5 bases, with 10 bases between.

The chain uses TRBV10-2 and TRBJ1-4, with 7 bases matching TRBD1. The CDR3 spans 14 residues. Looked up from germline, CDR1 is WSHSY and CDR2 is SAAADI. The V gene end was trimmed by 5 bases and the J gene end by 8 bases; junction bases not matched to a gene: 8. CDR3 in amino acids: CASSTGTAGEKLFF. CDR3 nucleotides: TGCGCCAGCAGTACAGGGACAGCCGGGGAAAAACTGTTTTTT.

The chain recombines TRBV13 with TRBJ1-4; a possible D gene is TRBD1 (5 bases). V lost 5 bases to trimming and J lost 3 bases, with 10 bases between them. Per germline, CDR1 PRHDT and CDR2 FYEKMQ (reference sequence). CDR3 length: 14 residues. Written as DNA, the CDR3 is TGTGCCAGCAGCGCCACAGGTTCTAATGAAAAACTGTTTTTT. Translation gives CASSATGSNEKLFF. The whole variable domain, remainder taken from reference TRBV13 and TRBJ1-4, is AAGVIQSPRHLIKEKRETATLKCYPIPRHDTVYWYQQGPGQDPQFLISFYEKMQSDKGSIPDRFSAQQFSDYHSELNMSSLELGDSALYFCASSATGSNEKLFFGSGTQLSVL.

This clone showed up just once. The chain employs TRBV2 and TRBJ1-6; D remains unclear. Per the germline V gene, CDR1 is SNHLY and CDR2 is FYNNEI. CDR3 size: 13 residues. V lost 8 bases and J 7 bases, leaving 12 bases between the germline ends. The CDR3 DNA follows: TGTGCCAGCTTACCAGAAAGAAATTCACCCCTCCACTTT. Translated, it gives CASLPERNSPLHF.

The chain employs TRBV11-2 and TRBJ2-3; possible D gene TRBD2, 6 bases. V was cut by 0 bases and J by 5 bases, with 9 bases left in between. The germline V gene encodes CDR1 SGHAT and CDR2 FQNNGV. The CDR3 loop spans 14 amino acids. The CDR3 coding sequence is TGTGCCAGCAGCTTAGATTCGGGGGTAGATACGCAGTATTTT. This gives the protein CASSLDSGVDTQYF.

This chain joins TRBV5-1 and TRBJ2-5, with 7 bases aligning to TRBD2. This CDR3 has 13 amino acids. Germline V lookup: CDR1 SGHRS, CDR2 YFSETQ. V was pared by 4 bases and J by 5 bases, with 5 bases of the junction left unmatched. DNA for the CDR3: TGCGCCAGCAGCGGGGGGGTGCGGGAGACCCAGTACTTC. This sequence encodes CASSGGVRETQYF.